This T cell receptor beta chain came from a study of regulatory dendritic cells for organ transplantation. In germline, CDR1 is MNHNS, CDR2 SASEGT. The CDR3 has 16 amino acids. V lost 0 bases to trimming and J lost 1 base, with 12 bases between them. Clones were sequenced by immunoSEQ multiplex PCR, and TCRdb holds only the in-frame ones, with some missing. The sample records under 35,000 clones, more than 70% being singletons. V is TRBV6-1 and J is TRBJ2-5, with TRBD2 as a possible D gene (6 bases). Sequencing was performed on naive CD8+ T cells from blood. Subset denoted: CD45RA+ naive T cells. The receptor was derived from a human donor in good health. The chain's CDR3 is CASSEALAYGQETQYF. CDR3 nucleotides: TGTGCCAGCAGTGAAGCCCTAGCGTATGGCCAAGAGACCCAGTACTTC.